This T cell receptor beta chain was obtained from a study of metastatic and nonmetastatic thyroid tumors. About the research overall: Thyroid patients, malignant and benign, had repertoires compared across blood and tumor or nodule tissue. Findings and caveats of the study: Significantly greater TCR beta diversity was reportedly found in malignant thyroid tumors than in benign nodules (in blood and tumor).

V lost 5 bases, J lost 2 bases, and 7 bases lay in between. There are 12 residues in the CDR3. Germline V gene data show CDR1 as SGHAT and CDR2 as FQNNGV. In the original processing: What underpinned the distant-metastasis classifier for papillary thyroid cancer was the set of CDR3 differences across clinicopathological groups. TCRdb re-called the PCR reads through MiXCR. None of the V and J calls come from the authors' own analysis; TCRdb made them. Of 50,000 or so clones listed, approximately 24% are singletons. Of note for this clone: Its antigen is as yet unknown. Distinct nucleotide sequences in the sample also encode this CDR3.

Thyroid surgery had not been preceded by any treatment in any patient. The TCR originated in a male donor with papillary thyroid cancer or a benign thyroid nodule (not recorded which). Some clones in this sample may be carry-over from other donors' samples. The specimen was blood. This chain links TRBV11-2 with TRBJ2-7; D uncertain. The CDR3 loop is CASSPTAYEQYF. In nucleotides, the CDR3 is TGTGCCAGCAGCCCCACGGCCTACGAGCAGTACTTC.